A selection of T cell receptor beta chains follows, all from one sample in a study of cytomegalovirus exposure and HLA in healthy donors. Only in-frame clones appear in the TCRdb table, and some are missing; sequencing was by immunoSEQ multiplex PCR. The table has some 110,000 clones, around 86% seen once. What was sequenced was PBMCs. These receptors all come from a man aged 18-30 years in good health and CMV-seronegative. Both conserved end residues are part of each CDR3. The order of the fields is J gene, V gene, clone size, D gene, CDR3 protein, CDR3 DNA. D genes are given only for firm matches. Only some rows state a clone size, as once, few, many or a class for expanded clones.

J: TRBJ1-1
V: TRBV6-6
size: once
D: .
CDR3: CASSYTGPNTEAFF
DNA: TGTGCCAGCAGTTACACAGGACCGAACACTGAAGCTTTCTTT

J: TRBJ2-7
V: TRBV21-1
size: few
D: .
CDR3: CASSARSGPIAYEQYF
DNA: TGTGCCAGCAGCGCCCGTAGCGGACCGATCGCATACGAGCAGTACTTC

J: TRBJ2-1
V: TRBV5-5
size: .
D: TRBD2
CDR3: CASSVRTSGGLSPYNEQFF
DNA: TGTGCCAGCAGCGTAAGGACTAGCGGGGGCCTCTCACCTTACAATGAGCAGTTCTTC

J: TRBJ2-7
V: TRBV30
size: .
D: .
CDR3: CAWSEGFGDEQYF
DNA: TGTGCCTGGAGTGAAGGATTCGGAGACGAGCAGTACTTC

J: TRBJ2-3
V: TRBV10-3
size: .
D: TRBD2
CDR3: CAIRHGTSGETDTQYF
DNA: TGTGCCATCAGACACGGGACTAGCGGGGAAACAGATACGCAGTATTTT

J: TRBJ2-5
V: TRBV5-6
size: .
D: TRBD2
CDR3: CASSGETGLAGAQETQYF
DNA: TGTGCCAGCAGCGGTGAGACGGGACTAGCGGGAGCTCAGGAGACCCAGTACTTC

J: TRBJ2-5
V: TRBV27
size: .
D: .
CDR3: CASSRGAGYKETQYF
DNA: TGTGCCAGCAGCAGGGGCGCCGGGTATAAGGAGACCCAGTACTTC

J: TRBJ2-5
V: TRBV11-2
size: .
D: .
CDR3: CASSLDLTVTQYF
DNA: TGTGCCAGCAGCTTAGATCTGACAGTGACCCAGTACTTC

J: TRBJ2-1
V: TRBV7-2
size: .
D: .
CDR3: CASSSAGPDEQFF
DNA: TGTGCCAGCAGTTCCGCGGGCCCCGATGAGCAGTTCTTC

J: TRBJ1-4
V: TRBV20-1
size: .
D: .
CDR3: CSVAPNEKLFF
DNA: TGCAGTGTAGCGCCTAATGAAAAACTGTTTTTT

J: TRBJ2-5
V: TRBV30
size: .
D: TRBD1
CDR3: CASSQGAVQYF
DNA: TGTGCCTCATCACAGGGGGCCGTCCAGTACTTC

J: TRBJ1-2
V: TRBV19
size: .
D: .
CDR3: CASSIQGGGYTF
DNA: TGTGCCAGTAGTATTCAGGGCGGCGGCTACACCTTC

J: TRBJ2-7
V: TRBV5-6
size: .
D: .
CDR3: CASGRGEQYF
DNA: TGTGCCAGCGGCCGGGGCGAGCAGTACTTC

J: TRBJ1-1
V: TRBV5-4
size: few
D: .
CDR3: CASSFGNTEAFF
DNA: TGTGCCAGCAGCTTCGGGAACACTGAAGCTTTCTTT

J: TRBJ1-2
V: TRBV5-1
size: .
D: TRBD1
CDR3: CASSFPGQYYGYTF
DNA: TGCGCCAGCAGCTTTCCGGGACAGTACTATGGCTACACCTTC

J: TRBJ1-5
V: TRBV5-1
size: .
D: .
CDR3: CASSLGLSGTKNQPQHF
DNA: TGCGCCAGCAGCTTGGGACTTTCCGGGACAAAGAATCAGCCCCAGCATTTT

J: TRBJ1-5
V: TRBV27
size: .
D: TRBD1
CDR3: CASRPGTGNQPQHF
DNA: TGTGCCAGCAGACCAGGGACAGGCAATCAGCCCCAGCATTTT

J: TRBJ2-7
V: TRBV5-6
size: once
D: TRBD1
CDR3: CASSKPRDRVGEQYF
DNA: TGTGCCAGCAGCAAGCCCCGGGACAGGGTGGGGGAGCAGTACTTC

J: TRBJ1-6
V: TRBV5-6
size: .
D: TRBD1
CDR3: CARPDRVDSPLHF
DNA: TGTGCCAGGCCGGACAGGGTAGATTCACCCCTCCACTTT

J: TRBJ1-3
V: TRBV30
size: .
D: .
CDR3: CACTDTGISGNTIYF
DNA: TGTGCCTGTACCGACACAGGTATCTCTGGAAACACCATATATTTT

J: TRBJ1-3
V: TRBV19
size: .
D: .
CDR3: CASSTVPSGNTIYF
DNA: TGTGCCAGTAGTACCGTCCCGTCTGGAAACACCATATATTTT

J: TRBJ1-2
V: TRBV6-6
size: .
D: TRBD1
CDR3: CASRGGQGAKGYGYTF
DNA: TGTGCCAGCAGGGGCGGACAGGGGGCGAAGGGATATGGCTACACCTTC

J: TRBJ1-1
V: TRBV19
size: .
D: TRBD1
CDR3: CASSRQGDPAFF
DNA: TGTGCCAGTAGTAGGCAGGGGGATCCAGCTTTCTTT

J: TRBJ2-7
V: TRBV6-5
size: .
D: TRBD2
CDR3: CASRGTSGSYEQYF
DNA: TGTGCCAGCAGGGGGACTAGCGGGAGCTACGAGCAGTACTTC

J: TRBJ2-5
V: TRBV28
size: .
D: .
CDR3: CASSFWSAGETQYF
DNA: TGTGCCAGCAGTTTTTGGAGCGCCGGAGAGACCCAGTACTTC

J: TRBJ2-7
V: TRBV5-4
size: .
D: .
CDR3: CASSSAGEYEQYF
DNA: TGTGCCAGCAGCTCCGCCGGGGAGTACGAGCAGTACTTC

J: TRBJ1-1
V: TRBV19
size: few
D: .
CDR3: CASSLGAEAFF
DNA: TGTGCCAGTAGTCTGGGCGCTGAAGCTTTCTTT

J: TRBJ2-2
V: TRBV7-9
size: .
D: .
CDR3: CASSQASGTPGELFF
DNA: TGTGCCAGCAGCCAAGCCTCGGGAACGCCCGGGGAGCTGTTTTTT

J: TRBJ2-7
V: TRBV27
size: .
D: TRBD2
CDR3: CATTSGRIPYEQYF
DNA: TGTGCCACCACGAGCGGGAGGATCCCCTACGAGCAGTACTTC

J: TRBJ1-6
V: TRBV6-1
size: few
D: .
CDR3: CASSEGSSRNSPLHF
DNA: TGTGCCAGCAGTGAAGGGTCCTCACGGAATTCACCCCTCCACTTT

J: TRBJ2-2
V: TRBV2
size: once
D: TRBD2
CDR3: CASSLRTRGKHGELFF
DNA: TGTGCCAGCAGTTTACGGACTAGGGGCAAACACGGGGAGCTGTTTTTT

J: TRBJ2-3
V: TRBV5-1
size: .
D: TRBD2
CDR3: CASSTTGLAAPTDTQYF
DNA: TGCGCCAGCAGCACCACGGGACTAGCGGCCCCAACAGATACGCAGTATTTT

J: TRBJ2-7
V: TRBV5-4
size: once
D: .
CDR3: CASSLTGGYEQYF
DNA: TGTGCCAGCAGCTTGACCGGGGGATACGAGCAGTACTTC

J: TRBJ1-5
V: TRBV15
size: .
D: TRBD1
CDR3: CATSGTGGRPNQPQHF
DNA: TGTGCCACCAGCGGAACAGGGGGGCGACCGAATCAGCCCCAGCATTTT

J: TRBJ1-2
V: TRBV30
size: few
D: TRBD1
CDR3: CAWRETGQGLRLGNYGYTF
DNA: TGTGCCTGGAGAGAGACGGGACAGGGTTTGAGGTTGGGGAACTATGGCTACACCTTC

J: TRBJ1-1
V: TRBV27
size: .
D: .
CDR3: CASTHRGGGTEAFF
DNA: TGTGCCAGCACCCATCGGGGGGGAGGGACTGAAGCTTTCTTT

J: TRBJ1-5
V: TRBV18
size: .
D: .
CDR3: CASSPSQASNQPQHF
DNA: TGTGCCAGCTCACCTTCCCAGGCGAGCAATCAGCCCCAGCATTTT

J: TRBJ2-3
V: TRBV9
size: .
D: TRBD2
CDR3: CASSVAGGPTDTQYF
DNA: TGTGCCAGCAGCGTAGCGGGAGGGCCTACAGATACGCAGTATTTT

J: TRBJ2-2
V: TRBV11-2
size: .
D: TRBD2
CDR3: CASSLVSGSPGELFF
DNA: TGTGCCAGCAGCTTAGTTAGCGGGAGTCCTGGGGAGCTGTTTTTT

J: TRBJ1-4
V: TRBV7-9
size: .
D: .
CDR3: CASSLDRATNEKLFF
DNA: TGTGCCAGCAGCTTAGACAGGGCTACTAATGAAAAACTGTTTTTT

J: TRBJ1-1
V: TRBV14
size: .
D: TRBD1
CDR3: CASSQEFRTGGAGNTEAFF
DNA: TGTGCCAGCAGCCAAGAGTTCAGGACAGGGGGCGCAGGGAACACTGAAGCTTTCTTT

J: TRBJ1-2
V: TRBV5-6
size: once
D: TRBD1
CDR3: CASSSNPGQGYGYTF
DNA: TGTGCCAGCAGCTCTAATCCGGGACAGGGGTACGGCTACACCTTC

J: TRBJ2-7
V: TRBV5-1
size: once
D: TRBD1
CDR3: CASSFDQGALYEQYF
DNA: TGCGCCAGCAGCTTCGATCAGGGGGCCCTCTACGAGCAGTACTTC

J: TRBJ2-1
V: TRBV9
size: .
D: TRBD2
CDR3: CASSVGGLAGVGAYNEQFF
DNA: TGTGCCAGCAGCGTAGGGGGACTAGCGGGAGTTGGGGCCTACAATGAGCAGTTCTTC

J: TRBJ2-5
V: TRBV5-1
size: .
D: TRBD2
CDR3: CASSFTSGSWGQETQYF
DNA: TGCGCCAGCAGCTTTACTAGCGGGAGTTGGGGCCAAGAGACCCAGTACTTC

J: TRBJ1-1
V: TRBV6-6
size: .
D: TRBD1
CDR3: CASRSPGTGGTEAFF
DNA: TGTGCCAGCAGAAGTCCCGGGACAGGGGGCACTGAAGCTTTCTTT

J: TRBJ2-3
V: TRBV5-1
size: .
D: TRBD2
CDR3: CASSFILAGNTDTQYF
DNA: TGCGCCAGCAGCTTCATACTAGCGGGAAACACAGATACGCAGTATTTT

J: TRBJ2-1
V: TRBV19
size: .
D: .
CDR3: CASSTPREQFF
DNA: TGTGCCAGTAGTACCCCCAGGGAGCAGTTCTTC

J: TRBJ2-7
V: TRBV27
size: few
D: .
CDR3: CASSLGGSSYEQYF
DNA: TGTGCCAGCAGTTTAGGGGGCAGCTCCTACGAGCAGTACTTC

J: TRBJ1-3
V: TRBV5-1
size: .
D: .
CDR3: CASSPVGGDRWDTIYF
DNA: TGCGCCAGCAGCCCGGTGGGGGGTGATCGTTGGGACACCATATATTTT

J: TRBJ2-1
V: TRBV29-1
size: .
D: TRBD2
CDR3: CSVRPTSGMTYNEQFF
DNA: TGCAGCGTTAGGCCCACTAGCGGGATGACCTACAATGAGCAGTTCTTC

J: TRBJ2-7
V: TRBV6-1
size: .
D: .
CDR3: CASRRGGAHEQYF
DNA: TGTGCCAGCAGGCGAGGGGGGGCCCACGAGCAGTACTTC

J: TRBJ1-1
V: TRBV6-1
size: few
D: .
CDR3: CASSEGGGTAEAFF
DNA: TGTGCCAGCAGTGAAGGAGGAGGGACCGCTGAAGCTTTCTTT

J: TRBJ2-3
V: TRBV4-2
size: .
D: TRBD2
CDR3: CASSQDIGGGQSTDTQYF
DNA: TGTGCCAGCAGCCAAGATATCGGGGGGGGCCAGAGCACAGATACGCAGTATTTT

J: TRBJ2-3
V: TRBV10-3
size: .
D: TRBD2
CDR3: CAIARLAGGQDTQYF
DNA: TGTGCCATCGCCCGACTAGCGGGGGGGCAAGATACGCAGTATTTT

J: TRBJ1-3
V: TRBV5-1
size: .
D: TRBD1
CDR3: CASSSQTGIGNTIYF
DNA: TGCGCCAGCAGCTCTCAGACAGGGATAGGAAACACCATATATTTT

J: TRBJ2-7
V: TRBV7-9
size: .
D: TRBD2
CDR3: CASSRGGLAGGPHEQYF
DNA: TGTGCCAGCAGCCGAGGGGGGCTAGCGGGAGGGCCCCACGAGCAGTACTTC

J: TRBJ2-5
V: TRBV2
size: .
D: TRBD2
CDR3: CASSHLAGEVQETQYF
DNA: TGTGCCAGCAGTCACCTAGCGGGAGAGGTCCAAGAGACCCAGTACTTC

J: TRBJ2-7
V: TRBV5-6
size: .
D: TRBD1
CDR3: CASSRQGNEQYF
DNA: TGTGCCAGCAGTAGACAGGGGAACGAGCAGTACTTC